This TCR beta chain was identified during a study of CD8+CD57+ T cells in acquired aplastic anemia. Study outcomes and limitations: Patients and controls turned out to have 25 to 35 CD8+ CDR3 sequences in common.

Points on this clonotype: Antigen unknown.

With 5 bases removed from V and 0 bases from J, the gap between germline ends came to 14 bases. The CDR3 loop spans 15 amino acids. The germline V gene encodes CDR1 SEHNR and CDR2 FQNEAQ (reference sequence). Genomic DNA provided the template from which TCR beta VDJ and CDR3 profiles were obtained. TCRdb fed the reads into MiXCR, producing one record per CDR3 protein. The table has about 290,000 distinct CDR3 sequences, around three fifths seen once; the top ten hold roughly 1.3%. Previously, flow cytometry had revealed CD8+CD57+ cell expansion in the patients chosen for sequencing. The sample consisted of sorted CD4+, CD8+, or CD8+CD57+ T cells (not recorded which) from PBMCs. The chain has TRBV7-9 and TRBJ2-7, with D perhaps matching TRBD1 (7 bases). The receptor was isolated from a human donor with aplastic anemia. CDR3 sequence: CASSPRRDSSYEQYF. Here the CDR3 DNA reads TGTGCCAGCAGCCCCAGGAGGGACAGCTCCTACGAGCAGTACTTC.